The clone carrying this T cell receptor beta chain is medium-sized by share. The target antigen is unknown. Germline-derived CDR1 and CDR2 are SGHVS and FNYEAQ. The CDR3 runs 16 residues. With 1 base removed from V and 8 bases from J, the gap between germline ends came to 15 bases. MiXCR, run by TCRdb on the 5' RACE reads, gives a single entry per CDR3 protein. Of about 33,000 distinct CDR3 sequences listed, approximately 1.4% were seen once; the top ten hold approximately 9.2%. This specimen comes from a study of neurological immune-mediated disorders. Study conclusions and caveats: None of the CDR3 amino acid sequences of expanded clones were shared across subjects, and this suggested private repertoires in all groups. It was the repertoires of 18 of 34 multiple sclerosis patients that phylogenetic grouping placed in one related-CDR3 cluster, which is a possible signature.

Sequenced: PBMCs. This clonotype was sampled from a woman aged 30 to 39 with multiple sclerosis. The rearrangement uses TRBV7-6 and TRBJ1-6; a weak D match, TRBD1 (6 bases). The CDR3 DNA is TGTGCCAGCAGCTTAGACTTCAGGGGTCTCGATTCACCCCTCCACTTT. Translation gives CASSLDFRGLDSPLHF.